The clone carrying this TCR beta chain was detected ten times or more. The antigen remains undetermined. The data stem from a study of lung T cells in sarcoidosis with Löfgren's syndrome. TCRdb processed the reads anew with MiXCR; each CDR3 protein has one entry. This sample carries about 63,000 distinct CDR3 sequences, 21% of them seen once, and the ten largest clones take approximately 2.2%. The ends were cut back, 6 bases at V and 1 base at J, with 6 bases in the middle. This CDR3 has 12 amino acids. The V gene's germline CDR1 is KGHSH and CDR2 LQKENI. General observations from the study: Recognition of an unidentified sarcoidosis antigen was only suggested.

The rearrangement joins TRBV18 to TRBJ1-1; D gene ambiguous. Input material: CD4+ T cells from PBMCs. This TCR was sampled from a human donor with sarcoidosis (Löfgren's syndrome or another form), or a control subject (not recorded which). CDR3 sequence reads: CASSNQNTEAFF. The CDR3 region has the DNA TGTGCCAGCTCCAATCAGAACACTGAAGCTTTCTTT.